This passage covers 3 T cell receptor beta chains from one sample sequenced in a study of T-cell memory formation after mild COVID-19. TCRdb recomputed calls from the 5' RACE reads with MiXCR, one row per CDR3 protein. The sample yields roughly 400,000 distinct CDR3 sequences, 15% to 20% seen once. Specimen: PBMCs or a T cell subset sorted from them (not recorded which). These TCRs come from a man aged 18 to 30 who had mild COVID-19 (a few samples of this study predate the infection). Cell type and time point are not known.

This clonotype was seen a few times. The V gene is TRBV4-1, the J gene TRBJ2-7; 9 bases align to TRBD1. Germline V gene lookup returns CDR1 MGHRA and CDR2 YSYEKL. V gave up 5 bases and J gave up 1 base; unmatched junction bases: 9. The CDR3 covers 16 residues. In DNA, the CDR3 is TGCGCCAGCAGCTTCGGACAGGGGTCGCGATCCTACGAGCAGTACTTC. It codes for CASSFGQGSRSYEQYF.

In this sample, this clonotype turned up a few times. The CDR3: CATSESGTRTYEQYF. The DNA for the CDR3 is TGTGCCACCAGCGAGTCCGGGACGAGGACCTACGAGCAGTACTTC. This chain joins TRBV15 and TRBJ2-7; the D gene could be TRBD1 or TRBD2 (5 bases each). The CDR3 consists of 15 residues. Trimming shortened V by 5 bases and J by 2 bases, and 16 bases separated the two germline ends. Germline V gene data show CDR1 as LNHNV and CDR2 as YYDKDF (reference sequence). Full variable domain (outside the CDR3, taken from reference TRBV15 and TRBJ2-7): DAMVIQNPRYQVTQFGKPVTLSCSQTLNHNVMYWYQQKSSQAPKLLFHYYDKDFNNEADTPDNFQSRRPNTSFCFLDIRSPGLGDTAMYLCATSESGTRTYEQYFGPGTRLTVT.

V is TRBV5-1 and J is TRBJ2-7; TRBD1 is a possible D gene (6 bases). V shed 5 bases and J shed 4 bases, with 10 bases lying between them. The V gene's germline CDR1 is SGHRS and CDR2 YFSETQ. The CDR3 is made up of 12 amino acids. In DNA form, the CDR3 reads TGCGCCAGCAGAGGGGACATTTACGAGCAGTACTTC. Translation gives CASRGDIYEQYF.